These T cell receptor beta chains were read from a single sample in a study of cytomegalovirus exposure and HLA in healthy donors. Profiled with immunoSEQ multiplex PCR; TCRdb holds only in-frame clones, not every one. The sample shows 100,000 to 150,000 clones, approximately 80% of them seen only once. Material for sequencing was PBMCs. The receptor set was obtained from a man aged 45-65 years in good health and CMV-seropositive. Both conserved end residues are part of each CDR3. The D gene is left open where the match is weak. Size is stated for part of the rows, as once, few or many counts, or as a class when the clone is expanded.

cdr3_aa: CASSFSGGANNEQFF
cdr3_nt: TGCGCCAGCAGCTTTAGCGGGGGGGCGAACAATGAGCAGTTCTTC
j_call: TRBJ2-1
d_call: TRBD2
v_call: TRBV5-1
clone_size: .
cdr3_length: 15

cdr3_aa: CASSEGNRGETQYF
cdr3_nt: TGTGCCAGCAGTGAAGGGAACAGAGGGGAGACCCAGTACTTC
j_call: TRBJ2-5
d_call: .
v_call: TRBV2
clone_size: .
cdr3_length: 14

cdr3_aa: CSVVSTLTEAFF
cdr3_nt: TGCAGCGTCGTTAGCACGCTCACTGAAGCTTTCTTT
j_call: TRBJ1-1
d_call: .
v_call: TRBV29-1
clone_size: .
cdr3_length: 12

cdr3_aa: CASSEAGQITEAFF
cdr3_nt: TGTGCCAGCAGTGAAGCTGGACAGATAACTGAAGCTTTCTTT
j_call: TRBJ1-1
d_call: .
v_call: TRBV6-1
clone_size: few
cdr3_length: 14

cdr3_aa: CAWSVQGSTEAFF
cdr3_nt: TGTGCCTGGAGTGTCCAGGGGAGCACTGAAGCTTTCTTT
j_call: TRBJ1-1
d_call: .
v_call: TRBV30
clone_size: .
cdr3_length: 13

cdr3_aa: CASRLGQGDQYF
cdr3_nt: TGCGCCAGCAGACTAGGACAGGGTGATCAGTATTTT
j_call: TRBJ2-3
d_call: TRBD1
v_call: TRBV5-1
clone_size: .
cdr3_length: 12

cdr3_aa: CAWSNPRAHYNSPLHF
cdr3_nt: TGTGCCTGGAGTAACCCCAGGGCTCACTATAATTCACCCCTCCACTTT
j_call: TRBJ1-6
d_call: .
v_call: TRBV30
clone_size: .
cdr3_length: 16

cdr3_aa: CASRPLAGDEYEQYF
cdr3_nt: TGTGCCAGCAGGCCCCTAGCGGGAGATGAGTACGAGCAGTACTTC
j_call: TRBJ2-7
d_call: TRBD2
v_call: TRBV7-9
clone_size: .
cdr3_length: 15

cdr3_aa: CASSKASFYEQYF
cdr3_nt: TGTGCCAGCAGCAAAGCGTCCTTCTACGAGCAGTACTTC
j_call: TRBJ2-7
d_call: .
v_call: TRBV6-1
clone_size: few
cdr3_length: 13

cdr3_aa: CASTGTGGGYGYTF
cdr3_nt: TGTGCCAGTACCGGGACAGGGGGTGGCTATGGCTACACCTTC
j_call: TRBJ1-2
d_call: TRBD1
v_call: TRBV19
clone_size: few
cdr3_length: 14

cdr3_aa: CASSPQGTTEAFF
cdr3_nt: TGTGCCAGCAGTCCTCAGGGCACGACTGAAGCTTTCTTT
j_call: TRBJ1-1
d_call: .
v_call: TRBV2
clone_size: .
cdr3_length: 13

cdr3_aa: CASSPTSGQQYF
cdr3_nt: TGTGCTAGCAGCCCGACCTCGGGACAGCAGTATTTT
j_call: TRBJ2-3
d_call: .
v_call: TRBV7-7
clone_size: .
cdr3_length: 12

cdr3_aa: CSAGQGRQYF
cdr3_nt: TGCAGTGCTGGACAGGGAAGGCAGTACTTC
j_call: TRBJ2-7
d_call: TRBD1
v_call: TRBV20-1
clone_size: .
cdr3_length: 10